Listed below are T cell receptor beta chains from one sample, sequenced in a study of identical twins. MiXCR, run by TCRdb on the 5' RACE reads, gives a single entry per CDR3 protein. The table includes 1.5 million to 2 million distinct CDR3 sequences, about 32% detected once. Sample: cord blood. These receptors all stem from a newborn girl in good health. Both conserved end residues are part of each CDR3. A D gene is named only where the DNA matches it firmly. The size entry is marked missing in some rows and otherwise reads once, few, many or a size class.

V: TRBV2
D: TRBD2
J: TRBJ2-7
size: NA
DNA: TGTGCCAGTGGGGTAGCGGGCGATCCCTACGAGCAGTACTTC
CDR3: CASGVAGDPYEQYF

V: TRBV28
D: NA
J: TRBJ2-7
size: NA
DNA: TGTGCCAGCAGTTGGGGAAGGCTTTCAGGGAAGGGGATTTACGAGCAGTACTTC
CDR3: CASSWGRLSGKGIYEQYF

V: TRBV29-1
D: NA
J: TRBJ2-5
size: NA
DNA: TGCAGCGTTGATGCAGGGCCAACAAGGGAGACCCAGTACTTC
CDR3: CSVDAGPTRETQYF

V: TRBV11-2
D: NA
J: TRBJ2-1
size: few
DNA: TGTGCCAGCAGCTCAGGTCGAGGTTCCTCCCTAATCAATGAGCAGTTCTTC
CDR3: CASSSGRGSSLINEQFF

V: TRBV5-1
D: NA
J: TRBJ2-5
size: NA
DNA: TGCGCCAGCAGCTTGGGACCCACCAACGATCAGTACTTC
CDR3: CASSLGPTNDQYF

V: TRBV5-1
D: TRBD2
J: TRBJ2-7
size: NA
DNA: TGCGCCAGCAGACCACTAGCGGCCAACTACGAGCAGTACTTC
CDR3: CASRPLAANYEQYF

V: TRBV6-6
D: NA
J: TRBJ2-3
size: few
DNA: TGTGCCAGCGGCAAGAGGGGGAGCACAGATACGCAGTATTTT
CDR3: CASGKRGSTDTQYF

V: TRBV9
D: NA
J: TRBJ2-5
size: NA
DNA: TGTGCCAGCAGCGTAGGCGGGCTCTCCTACAATGAGCAGTACTTC
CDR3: CASSVGGLSYNEQYF

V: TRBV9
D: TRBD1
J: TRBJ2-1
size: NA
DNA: TGTGCCAGCAGCGTAGGGACAGGGGGACACAATGAGCAGTTCTTC
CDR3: CASSVGTGGHNEQFF

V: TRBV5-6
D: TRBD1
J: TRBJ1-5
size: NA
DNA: TGTGCCAGCAGCTTAGACAGGGGACGAGGTAGCAATCAGCCCCAGCATTTT
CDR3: CASSLDRGRGSNQPQHF

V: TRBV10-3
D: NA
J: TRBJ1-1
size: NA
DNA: TGTGCCATCCGGACGGCCATCACTGAAGCTTTCTTT
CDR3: CAIRTAITEAFF

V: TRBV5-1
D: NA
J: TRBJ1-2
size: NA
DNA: TGCGCCAGCAGCTTTGTGGGGTATGTGGACTATGGCTACACCTTC
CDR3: CASSFVGYVDYGYTF

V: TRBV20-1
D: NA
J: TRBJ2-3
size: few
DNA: TGCAGTGCTAGGGAAGACTACCCCACAGATACGCAGTATTTT
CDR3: CSAREDYPTDTQYF

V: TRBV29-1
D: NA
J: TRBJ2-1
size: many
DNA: TGCAGCGTTCAGGGGTACAATGAGCAGTTCTTC
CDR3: CSVQGYNEQFF

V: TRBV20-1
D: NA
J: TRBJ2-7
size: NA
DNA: TGCAGTGCAAGTGCCGCTAGGGGAGCTTACGAGCAGTACTTC
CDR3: CSASAARGAYEQYF

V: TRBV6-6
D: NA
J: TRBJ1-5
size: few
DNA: TGTGCCAGCAGGCCTGACAGAGATAGCAATCAGCCCCAGCATTTT
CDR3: CASRPDRDSNQPQHF

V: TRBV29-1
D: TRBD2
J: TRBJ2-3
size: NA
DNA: TGCAGCGTTGAAGGGCGGGGGGATTTATGGTATACGCAGTATTTT
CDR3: CSVEGRGDLWYTQYF

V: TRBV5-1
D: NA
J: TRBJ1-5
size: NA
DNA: TGCGCCAGCAGCCTGGACGGCTCCCGGGGTCAGCCCCAGCATTTT
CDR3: CASSLDGSRGQPQHF

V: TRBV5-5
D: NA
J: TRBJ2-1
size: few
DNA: TGTGCCAGCAGCTCAGCAAGGGTTACCTACAATGAGCAGTTCTTC
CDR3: CASSSARVTYNEQFF

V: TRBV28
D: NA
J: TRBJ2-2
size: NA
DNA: TGTGCCAGCAGTTGGACTGGTCTGGGCGGGGAGCTGTTTTTT
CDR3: CASSWTGLGGELFF

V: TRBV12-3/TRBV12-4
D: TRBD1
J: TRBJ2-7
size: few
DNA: TGTGCCAGCAGTTTGAGGGACAGGTTGATGTTCTCCTACGAGCAGTACTTC
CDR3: CASSLRDRLMFSYEQYF

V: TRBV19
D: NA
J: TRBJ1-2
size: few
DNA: TGTGCCAGTAGTATGCATAATAACTATGGCTACACCTTC
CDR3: CASSMHNNYGYTF

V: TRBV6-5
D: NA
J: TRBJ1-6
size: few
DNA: TGTGCCAGCAGTTACTCGCACAGGGTCTATTCACCCCTCCACTTT
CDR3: CASSYSHRVYSPLHF

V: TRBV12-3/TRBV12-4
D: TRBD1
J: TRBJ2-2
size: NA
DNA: TGTGCCAGCAGGCCGGGACAGCACACCGGGGAGCTGTTTTTT
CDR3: CASRPGQHTGELFF

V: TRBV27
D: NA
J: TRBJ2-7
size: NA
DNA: TGTGCCAGCAGTTTAGTTTCTAACGGGGGCTCCTACGAGCAGTACTTC
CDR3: CASSLVSNGGSYEQYF

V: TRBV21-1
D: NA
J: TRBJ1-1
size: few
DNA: TGTGCCAGCAGCAAAGCGCGGGGCACTGAAGCTTTCTTT
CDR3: CASSKARGTEAFF

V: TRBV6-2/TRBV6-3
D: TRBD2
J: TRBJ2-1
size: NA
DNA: TGTGCCAGCAGTAAACTAGCGGGAGTAGGCAATGAGCAGTTCTTC
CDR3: CASSKLAGVGNEQFF

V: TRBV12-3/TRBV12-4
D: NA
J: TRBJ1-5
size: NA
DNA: TGTGCCAGCAGTTTATCCGTAGGCAGGGGTGGTAATCAGCCCCAGCATTTT
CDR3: CASSLSVGRGGNQPQHF

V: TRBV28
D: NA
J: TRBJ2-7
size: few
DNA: TGTGCCAGCAAGCCCCAGGTGGGGGGCGAGCAGTACTTC
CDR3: CASKPQVGGEQYF

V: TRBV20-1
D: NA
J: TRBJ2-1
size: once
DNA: TGCAGTGCTAGCTACCAGGGTCCGAAGCGGTTCTTC
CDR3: CSASYQGPKRFF

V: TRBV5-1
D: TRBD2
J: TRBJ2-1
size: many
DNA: TGCGCCAGCAGACCCACTAGCGGGAGTAGAAATGAGCAGTTCTTC
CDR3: CASRPTSGSRNEQFF

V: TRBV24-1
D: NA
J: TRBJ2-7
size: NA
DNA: TGTGCCACCAGTGATTCGACCGGTTACTTCTACGAGCAGTACTTC
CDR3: CATSDSTGYFYEQYF

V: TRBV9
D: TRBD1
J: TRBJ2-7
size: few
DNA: TGTGCCAGCAGCGAGGGGGCCGGGACAGGGGTCCACGAGCAGTACTTC
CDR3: CASSEGAGTGVHEQYF